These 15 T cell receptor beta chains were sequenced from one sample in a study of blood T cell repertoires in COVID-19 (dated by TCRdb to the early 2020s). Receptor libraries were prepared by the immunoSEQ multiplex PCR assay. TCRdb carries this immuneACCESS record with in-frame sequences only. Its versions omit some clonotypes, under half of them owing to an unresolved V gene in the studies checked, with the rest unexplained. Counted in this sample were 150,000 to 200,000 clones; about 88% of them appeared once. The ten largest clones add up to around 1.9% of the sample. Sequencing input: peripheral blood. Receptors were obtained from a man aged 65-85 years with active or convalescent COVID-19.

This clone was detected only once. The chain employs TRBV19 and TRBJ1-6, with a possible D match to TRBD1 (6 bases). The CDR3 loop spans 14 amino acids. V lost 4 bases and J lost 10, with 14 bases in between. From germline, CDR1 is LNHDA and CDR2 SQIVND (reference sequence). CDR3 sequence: CASSTTTGSSPLHF. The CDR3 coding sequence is TGTGCCAGTAGTACCACAACAGGGTCCTCACCCCTCCACTTT.

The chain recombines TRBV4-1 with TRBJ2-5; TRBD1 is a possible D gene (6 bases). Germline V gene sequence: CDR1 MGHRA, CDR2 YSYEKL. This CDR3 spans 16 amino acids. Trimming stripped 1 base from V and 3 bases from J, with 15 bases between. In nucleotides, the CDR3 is TGCGCCAGCAGCCAAGTGATTTCCCGGACAGAAGAGACCCAGTACTTC. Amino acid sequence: CASSQVISRTEETQYF.

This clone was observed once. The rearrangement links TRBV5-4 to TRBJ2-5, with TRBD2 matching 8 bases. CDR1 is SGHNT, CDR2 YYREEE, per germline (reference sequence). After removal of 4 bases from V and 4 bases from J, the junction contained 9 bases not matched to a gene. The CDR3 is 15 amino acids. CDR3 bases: TGTGCCAGCAGCAGAAGCGGGAGCTCAGGAGAGACCCAGTACTTC. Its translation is CASSRSGSSGETQYF.

In DNA, the CDR3 is TGTGCCTGGAGTGTCCGGGGTTTTGGAGATACGCAGTATTTT. This codes for CAWSVRGFGDTQYF. V gene TRBV30 combines with J gene TRBJ2-3; weak D call: TRBD2 (5 bases). V was pared by 0 bases and J by 5 bases, with 12 bases between. The CDR3 consists of 14 residues. Germline values: CDR1 GTSNPN, CDR2 SVGIG (reference sequence).

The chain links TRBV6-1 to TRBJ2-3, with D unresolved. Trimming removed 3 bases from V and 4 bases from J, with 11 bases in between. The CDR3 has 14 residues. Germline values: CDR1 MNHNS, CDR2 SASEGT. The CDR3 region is CASSDGLGSDTQYF. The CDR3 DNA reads TGTGCCAGCAGTGATGGTCTAGGTTCAGATACGCAGTATTTT.

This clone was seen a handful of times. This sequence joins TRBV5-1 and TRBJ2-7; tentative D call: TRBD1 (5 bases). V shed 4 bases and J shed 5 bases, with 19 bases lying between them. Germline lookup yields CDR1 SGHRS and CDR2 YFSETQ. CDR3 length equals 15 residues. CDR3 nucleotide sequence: TGCGCCAGCAGCCAGGGCATACGGCGGTGGGACGAGCAGTACTTC. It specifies CASSQGIRRWDEQYF.

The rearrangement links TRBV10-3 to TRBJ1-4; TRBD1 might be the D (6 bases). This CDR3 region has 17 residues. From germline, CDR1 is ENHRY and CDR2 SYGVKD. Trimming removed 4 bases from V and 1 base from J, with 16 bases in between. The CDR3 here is CAISGGGPGQTNEKLFF. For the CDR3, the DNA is TGTGCCATCAGTGGCGGGGGCCCGGGACAAACTAATGAAAAACTGTTTTTT.

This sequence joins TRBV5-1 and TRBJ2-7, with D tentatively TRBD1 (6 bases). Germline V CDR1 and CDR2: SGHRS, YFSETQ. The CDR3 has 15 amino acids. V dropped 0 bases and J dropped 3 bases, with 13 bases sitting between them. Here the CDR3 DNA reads TGCGCCAGCAGCTTGGCCCTGGACAGACGCTACGAGCAGTACTTC. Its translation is CASSLALDRRYEQYF.

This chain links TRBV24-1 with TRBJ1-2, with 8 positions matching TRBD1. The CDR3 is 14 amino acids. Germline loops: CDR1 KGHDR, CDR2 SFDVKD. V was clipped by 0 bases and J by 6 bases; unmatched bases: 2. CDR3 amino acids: CATSDLRQGHGYTF. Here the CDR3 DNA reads TGTGCCACCAGTGATTTGAGACAGGGGCATGGCTACACCTTC.

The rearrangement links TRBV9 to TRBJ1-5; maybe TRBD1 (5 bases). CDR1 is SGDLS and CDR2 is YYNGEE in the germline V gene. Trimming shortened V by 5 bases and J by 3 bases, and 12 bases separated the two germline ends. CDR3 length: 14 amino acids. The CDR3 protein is CASSSGTVNQPQHF. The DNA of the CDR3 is TGTGCCAGCAGTTCAGGGACTGTCAATCAGCCCCAGCATTTT.

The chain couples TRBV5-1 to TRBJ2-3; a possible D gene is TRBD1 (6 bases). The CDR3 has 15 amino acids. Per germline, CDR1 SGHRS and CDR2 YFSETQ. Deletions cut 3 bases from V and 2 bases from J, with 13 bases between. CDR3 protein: CASSSNGQNTDTQYF. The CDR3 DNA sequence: TGCGCCAGCAGCTCAAACGGACAGAACACAGATACGCAGTATTTT.

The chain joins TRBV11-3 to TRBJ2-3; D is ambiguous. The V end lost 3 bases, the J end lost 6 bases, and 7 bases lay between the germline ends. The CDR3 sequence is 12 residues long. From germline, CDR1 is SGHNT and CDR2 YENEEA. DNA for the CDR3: TGTGCCAGCAGCTTTTCCGCGGATACGCAGTATTTT. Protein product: CASSFSADTQYF.

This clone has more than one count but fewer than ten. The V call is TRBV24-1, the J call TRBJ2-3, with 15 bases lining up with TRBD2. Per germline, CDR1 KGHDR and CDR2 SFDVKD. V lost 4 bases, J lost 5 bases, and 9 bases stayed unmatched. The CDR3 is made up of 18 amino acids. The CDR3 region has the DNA TGTGCCACCAGTGACCCGGGACTAGCGGGAGGATGGGAAGATACGCAGTATTTT. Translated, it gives CATSDPGLAGGWEDTQYF.

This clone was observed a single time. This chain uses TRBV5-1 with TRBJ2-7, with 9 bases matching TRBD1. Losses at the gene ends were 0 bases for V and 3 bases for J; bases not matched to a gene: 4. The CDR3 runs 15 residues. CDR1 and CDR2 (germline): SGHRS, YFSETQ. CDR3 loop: CASSLDGQGNYEQYF. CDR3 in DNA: TGCGCCAGCAGCTTGGACGGACAGGGGAACTACGAGCAGTACTTC.

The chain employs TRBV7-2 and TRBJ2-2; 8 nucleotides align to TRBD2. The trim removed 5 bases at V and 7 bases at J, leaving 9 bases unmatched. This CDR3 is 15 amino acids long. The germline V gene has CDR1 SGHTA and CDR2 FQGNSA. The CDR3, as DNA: TGTGCCAGCAGCCGCACTAGCGGACTGGGCGGGGAGCTGTTTTTT. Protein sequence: CASSRTSGLGGELFF.